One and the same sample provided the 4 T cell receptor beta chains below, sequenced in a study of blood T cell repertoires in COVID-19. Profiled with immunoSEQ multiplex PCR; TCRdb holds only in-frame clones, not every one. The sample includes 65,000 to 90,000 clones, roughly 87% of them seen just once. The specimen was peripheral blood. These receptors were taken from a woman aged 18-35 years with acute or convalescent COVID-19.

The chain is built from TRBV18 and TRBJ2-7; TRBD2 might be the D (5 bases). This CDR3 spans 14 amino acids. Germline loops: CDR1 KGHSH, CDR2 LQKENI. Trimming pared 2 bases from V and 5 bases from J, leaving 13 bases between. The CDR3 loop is CASSPGGASDEQYF. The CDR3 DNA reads TGTGCCAGCTCACCAGGAGGTGCGTCGGACGAGCAGTACTTC.

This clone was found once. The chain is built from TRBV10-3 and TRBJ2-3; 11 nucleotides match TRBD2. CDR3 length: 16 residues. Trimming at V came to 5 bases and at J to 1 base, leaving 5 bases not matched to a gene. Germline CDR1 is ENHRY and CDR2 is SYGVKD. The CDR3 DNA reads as TGTGCCATCAGTAGTACTAGCGGGGGAGGCACAGATACGCAGTATTTT. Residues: CAISSTSGGGTDTQYF.

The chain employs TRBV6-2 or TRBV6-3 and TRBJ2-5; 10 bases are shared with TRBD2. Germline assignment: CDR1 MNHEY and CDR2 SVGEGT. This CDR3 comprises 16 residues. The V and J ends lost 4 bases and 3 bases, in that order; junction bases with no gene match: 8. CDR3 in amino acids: CASSSKTSGWEETQYF. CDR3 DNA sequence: TGTGCCAGCAGTTCCAAGACTAGCGGGTGGGAAGAGACCCAGTACTTC.

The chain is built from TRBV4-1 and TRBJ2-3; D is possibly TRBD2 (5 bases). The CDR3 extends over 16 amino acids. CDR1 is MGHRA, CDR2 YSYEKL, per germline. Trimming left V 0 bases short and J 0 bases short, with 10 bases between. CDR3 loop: CASSQDGAASTDTQYF. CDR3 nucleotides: TGCGCCAGCAGCCAAGACGGAGCGGCTAGCACAGATACGCAGTATTTT.